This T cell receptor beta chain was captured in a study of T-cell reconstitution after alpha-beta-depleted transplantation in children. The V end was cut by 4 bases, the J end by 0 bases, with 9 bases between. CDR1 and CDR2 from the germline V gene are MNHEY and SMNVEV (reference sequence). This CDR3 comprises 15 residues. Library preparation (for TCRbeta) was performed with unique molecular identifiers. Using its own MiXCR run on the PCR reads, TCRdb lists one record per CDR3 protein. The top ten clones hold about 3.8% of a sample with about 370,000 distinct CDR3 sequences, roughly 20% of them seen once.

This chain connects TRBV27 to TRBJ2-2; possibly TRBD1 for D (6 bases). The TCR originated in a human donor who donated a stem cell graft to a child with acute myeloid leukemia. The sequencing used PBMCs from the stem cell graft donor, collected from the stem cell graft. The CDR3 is CASSSWTANTGELFF. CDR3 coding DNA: TGTGCCAGCAGTTCCTGGACAGCGAACACCGGGGAGCTGTTTTTT.